This TCR beta chain was observed in a study of post-analysis software for immune sequencing data (dated by TCRdb to 2015 to 2017). With regard to the full study: Disease courses on record covered relapsing-remitting, secondary progressive and progressive-relapsing multiple sclerosis, though some patients had no subtype annotation. The patient repertoires were compared against approximately twelve previously published healthy control repertoires obtained from donors aged roughly 6 to 26 years. A subset of samples was prepared in parallel using single-end sample barcoding, then pooled and co-amplified after Illumina adapter ligation.

This clonotype was found many times. Its antigen is not yet known. Base qualities are not at hand, and no much larger clone is one base apart. Trimmed from V: 4 bases; trimmed from J: 5 bases; junction bases lacking a gene match: 7. CDR3 length: 16 amino acids, cysteine to phenylalanine. This entry keeps only the CDR3 DNA: 48 bases, framed from base 1. The germline V gene supplies CDR1 SNHLY and CDR2 FYNNEI. To demonstrate the VDJtools post-analysis software, the study profiled TCR beta repertoires from the peripheral blood of about 13 young patients with multiple sclerosis. Multiple sclerosis patients were children and adolescents aged about 6 to 16 years. What the research found in general, with its limitations: Compared with controls, multiple sclerosis patients had significantly lower normalized Chao1 diversity, a finding suggesting substantial peripheral T-cell clonal expansion. Significantly higher frequencies in patients than in controls were found for a few TRBV segments, including TRBV5-6, TRBV5-1 and TRBV20-1. The control group was slightly older than the multiple sclerosis patient group. When samples were clustered directly using the F measure, samples prepared in the same batch co-clustered strongly, which prompted a batch-effect correction.

Libraries were made using PCR. The sequencing machine was an Illumina HiSeq 2500. Unique molecular identifiers were incorporated into TCR beta cDNA libraries to reduce PCR and sequencing biases. Roughly 500,000 cDNA molecules were obtained for every 1 to 10 million input T cells, so each molecule roughly corresponded to one T cell. The patient libraries were prepared and sequenced using the same protocol as the earlier healthy control dataset. Within a given batch, samples were prepared together, multiplexed and sequenced on the same HiSeq lane. The original methods were these. MIGEC was used to process the raw barcoded reads, and molecular identifier groups with only a single read were discarded before consensus assembly and CDR3 extraction. Clonotype tables were post-analysed with VDJtools, normalizing diversity by down-sampling all datasets to the smallest sample size. Repertoire overlap clustering matched CDR3 amino acid but not nucleotide sequences to correct batch-related cross-sample contamination. TCRdb passed the public sequencing reads through fastp at Q25 and MiXCR, retaining productive beta sequences. Each entry is one CDR3 protein sequence, shown with its most common DNA and genes. The V and J calls were determined by TCRdb, not by the authors. The sample yields under 200,000 distinct CDR3 sequences; 29% were counted once. The biggest ten clones account for 3% to 3.5% of the sample.

The sequence was obtained from a girl aged 2-17 years with multiple sclerosis. The chain is assembled from TRBV2 and TRBJ2-3; the central 12 bases match TRBD2. The source material was blood. The base sequence is TGTGCCAGCAGTGGTTTGGCTAGCGGGGGGGAAGATACGCAGTATTTT. Translated, it reads CASSGLASGGEDTQYF.